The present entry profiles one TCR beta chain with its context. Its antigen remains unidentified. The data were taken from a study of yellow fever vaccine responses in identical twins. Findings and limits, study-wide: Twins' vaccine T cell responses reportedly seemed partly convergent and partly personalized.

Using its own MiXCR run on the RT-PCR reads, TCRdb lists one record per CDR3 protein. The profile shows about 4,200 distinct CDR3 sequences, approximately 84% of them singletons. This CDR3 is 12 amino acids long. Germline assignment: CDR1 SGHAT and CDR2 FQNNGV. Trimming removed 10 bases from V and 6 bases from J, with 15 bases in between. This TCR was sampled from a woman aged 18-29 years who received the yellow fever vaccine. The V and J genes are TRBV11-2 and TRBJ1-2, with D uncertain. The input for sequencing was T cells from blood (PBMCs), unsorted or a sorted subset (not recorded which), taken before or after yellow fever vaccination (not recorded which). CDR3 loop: CATRETPDGYTF. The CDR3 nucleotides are TGTGCCACCCGGGAAACTCCGGATGGCTACACCTTC.